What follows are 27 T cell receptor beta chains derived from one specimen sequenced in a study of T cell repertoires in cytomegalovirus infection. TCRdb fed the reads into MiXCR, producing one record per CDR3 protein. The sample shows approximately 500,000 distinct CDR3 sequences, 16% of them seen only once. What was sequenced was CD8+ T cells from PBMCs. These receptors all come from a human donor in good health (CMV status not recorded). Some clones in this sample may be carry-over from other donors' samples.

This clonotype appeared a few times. This CDR3 reads CASSLFVASLSSYNSPLHF. For the CDR3, the DNA is TGTGCCAGCAGCTTGTTTGTCGCGAGCCTAAGCTCCTATAATTCACCCCTCCACTTT. The chain joins TRBV5-6 to TRBJ1-6, with unresolved D. The CDR3 length is 19 residues. V was clipped by 1 base and J by 0 bases, with 17 bases between them. In germline, CDR1 is SGHDT, CDR2 YYEEEE.

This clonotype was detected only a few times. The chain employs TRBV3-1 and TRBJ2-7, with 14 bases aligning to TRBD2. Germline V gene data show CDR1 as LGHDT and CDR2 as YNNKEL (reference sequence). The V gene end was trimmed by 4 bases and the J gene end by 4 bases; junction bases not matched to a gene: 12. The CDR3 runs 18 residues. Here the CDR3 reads CASSRPGTSGRYPYEQYF. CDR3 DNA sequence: TGTGCCAGCAGCCGACCCGGGACTAGCGGGAGATACCCGTACGAGCAGTACTTC.

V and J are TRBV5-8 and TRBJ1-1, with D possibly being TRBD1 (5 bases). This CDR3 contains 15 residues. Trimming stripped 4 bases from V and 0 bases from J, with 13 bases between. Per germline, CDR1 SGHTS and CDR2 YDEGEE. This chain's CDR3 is CASSLQGWLNTEAFF. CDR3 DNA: TGTGCCAGCAGCCTTCAGGGATGGTTGAACACTGAAGCTTTCTTT.

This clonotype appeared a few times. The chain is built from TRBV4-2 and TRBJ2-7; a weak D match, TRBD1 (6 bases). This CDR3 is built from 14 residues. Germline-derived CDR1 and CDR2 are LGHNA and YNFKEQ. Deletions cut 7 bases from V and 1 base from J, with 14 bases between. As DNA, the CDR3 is TGTGCCAGCATGCCAAGTACAGGGTCCTACGAGCAGTACTTC. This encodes CASMPSTGSYEQYF.

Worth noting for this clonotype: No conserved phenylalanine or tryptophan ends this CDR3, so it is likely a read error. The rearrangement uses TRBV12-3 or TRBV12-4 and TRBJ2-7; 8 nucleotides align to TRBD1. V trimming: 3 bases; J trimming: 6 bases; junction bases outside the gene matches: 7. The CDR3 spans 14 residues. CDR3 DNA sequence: TGTGCCAGCAGTTTTAAGGACAGGGCGGGCGAGCAGTACTTA. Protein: CASSFKDRAGEQYL.

The DNA for the CDR3 is TGTGCCAGCAGTTCCGGACTACCTGGGGCTTACAATGAGCAGTTCTTC. It specifies CASSSGLPGAYNEQFF. V usage is TRBV27 and J usage is TRBJ2-1; weak D call: TRBD2 (6 bases). There are 16 residues in the CDR3. Trimming cost V 4 bases and J 4 bases, with 17 bases left between them. Germline-derived CDR1 and CDR2 are MNHEY and SMNVEV (reference sequence).

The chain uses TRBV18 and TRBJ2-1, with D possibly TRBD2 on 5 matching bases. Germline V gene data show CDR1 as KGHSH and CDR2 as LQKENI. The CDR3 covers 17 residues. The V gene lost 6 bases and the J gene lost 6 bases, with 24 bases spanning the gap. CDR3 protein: CASSVPGVPTTFNEQFF. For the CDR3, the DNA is TGTGCCAGCTCTGTCCCCGGGGTCCCAACAACATTCAATGAGCAGTTCTTC.

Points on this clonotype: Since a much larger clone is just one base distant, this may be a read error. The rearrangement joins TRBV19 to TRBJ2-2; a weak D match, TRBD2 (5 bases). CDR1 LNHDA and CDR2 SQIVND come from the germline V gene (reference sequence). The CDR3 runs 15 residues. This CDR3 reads CASTPAGSNTRELFF. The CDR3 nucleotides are TGTGCCAGTACCCCTGCGGGTTCAAACACCAGGGAGCTGTTTTTT.

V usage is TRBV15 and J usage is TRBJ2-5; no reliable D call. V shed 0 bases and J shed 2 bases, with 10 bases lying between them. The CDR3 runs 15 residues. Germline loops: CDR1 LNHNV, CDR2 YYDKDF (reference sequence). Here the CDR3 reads CATSRDADVQETQYF. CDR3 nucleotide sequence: TGTGCCACCAGCAGAGATGCGGACGTTCAAGAGACCCAGTACTTC.

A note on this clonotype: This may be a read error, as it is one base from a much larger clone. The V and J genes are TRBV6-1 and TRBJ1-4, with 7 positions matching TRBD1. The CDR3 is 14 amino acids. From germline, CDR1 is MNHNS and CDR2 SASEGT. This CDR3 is CANSSGTDNEKLFF. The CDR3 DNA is TGTGCCAACAGTTCCGGGACAGATAATGAAAAACTGTTTTTT.

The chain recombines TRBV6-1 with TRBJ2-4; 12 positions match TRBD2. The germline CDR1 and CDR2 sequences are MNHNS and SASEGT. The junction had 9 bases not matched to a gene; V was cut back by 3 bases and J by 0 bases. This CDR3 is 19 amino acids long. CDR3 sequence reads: CASSDRTSGVGLAKNIQYF. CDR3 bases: TGTGCCAGCAGTGACCGGACTAGCGGGGTGGGGCTAGCCAAAAACATTCAGTACTTC.

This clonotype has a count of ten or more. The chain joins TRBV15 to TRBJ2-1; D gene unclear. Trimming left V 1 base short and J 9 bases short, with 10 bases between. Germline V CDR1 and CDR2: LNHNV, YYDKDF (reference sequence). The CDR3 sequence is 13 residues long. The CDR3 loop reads CATSRAELGEQFF. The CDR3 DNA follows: TGTGCCACCAGCAGAGCGGAGCTCGGTGAGCAGTTCTTC.

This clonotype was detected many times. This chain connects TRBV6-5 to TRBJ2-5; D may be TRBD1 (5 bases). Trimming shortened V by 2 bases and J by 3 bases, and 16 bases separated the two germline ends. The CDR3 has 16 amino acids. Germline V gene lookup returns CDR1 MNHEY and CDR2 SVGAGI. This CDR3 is CASSYLDGAPKETQYF. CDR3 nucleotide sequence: TGTGCCAGCAGTTACCTCGATGGGGCCCCGAAAGAGACCCAGTACTTC.

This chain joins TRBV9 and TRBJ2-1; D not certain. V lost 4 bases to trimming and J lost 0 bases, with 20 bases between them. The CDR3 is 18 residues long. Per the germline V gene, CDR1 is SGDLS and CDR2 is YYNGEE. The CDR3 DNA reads TGTGCCAGCAGCCCTCTTGGAAGTCGATCAATCTCCTACAATGAGCAGTTCTTC. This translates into CASSPLGSRSISYNEQFF.

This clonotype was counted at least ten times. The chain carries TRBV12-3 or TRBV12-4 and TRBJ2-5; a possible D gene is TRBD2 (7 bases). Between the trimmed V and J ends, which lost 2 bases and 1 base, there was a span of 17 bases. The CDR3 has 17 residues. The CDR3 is CASSLKKVRGGQETQYF. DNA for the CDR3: TGTGCCAGCAGTTTAAAAAAAGTGAGGGGGGGCCAAGAGACCCAGTACTTC.

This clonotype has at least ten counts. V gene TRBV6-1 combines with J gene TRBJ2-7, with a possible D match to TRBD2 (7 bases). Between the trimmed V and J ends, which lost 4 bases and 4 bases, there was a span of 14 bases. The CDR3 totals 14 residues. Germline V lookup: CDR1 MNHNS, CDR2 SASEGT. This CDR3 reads CASSVGGGPYEQYF. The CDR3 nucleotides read TGTGCCAGCAGTGTGGGAGGGGGGCCTTACGAGCAGTACTTC.

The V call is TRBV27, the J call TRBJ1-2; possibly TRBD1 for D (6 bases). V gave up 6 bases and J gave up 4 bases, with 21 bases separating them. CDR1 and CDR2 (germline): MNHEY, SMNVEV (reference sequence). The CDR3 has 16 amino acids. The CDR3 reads CASSTSGAGFGYGYTF. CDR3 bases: TGTGCCAGCAGCACTTCAGGGGCAGGGTTCGGCTATGGCTACACCTTC.

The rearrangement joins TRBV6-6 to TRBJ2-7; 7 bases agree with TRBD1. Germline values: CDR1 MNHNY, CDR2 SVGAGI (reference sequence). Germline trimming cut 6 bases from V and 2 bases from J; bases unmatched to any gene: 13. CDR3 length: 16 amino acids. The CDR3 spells CASSTKGAGSPYEQYF. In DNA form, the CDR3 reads TGTGCCAGCAGCACTAAGGGGGCAGGGTCCCCCTACGAGCAGTACTTC.

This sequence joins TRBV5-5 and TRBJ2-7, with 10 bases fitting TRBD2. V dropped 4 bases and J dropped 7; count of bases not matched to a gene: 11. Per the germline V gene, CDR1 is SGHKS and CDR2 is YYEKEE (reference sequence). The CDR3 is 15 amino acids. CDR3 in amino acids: CASSATSGKTKEQYF. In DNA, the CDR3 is TGTGCCAGCAGCGCCACTAGCGGGAAAACAAAGGAGCAGTACTTC.

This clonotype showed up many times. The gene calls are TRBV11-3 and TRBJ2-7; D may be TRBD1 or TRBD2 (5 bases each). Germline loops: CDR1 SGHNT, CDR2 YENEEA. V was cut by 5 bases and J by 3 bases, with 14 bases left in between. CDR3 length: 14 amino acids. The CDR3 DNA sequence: TGTGCCAGCAGCCCCCGGGACGGAAACTACGAGCAGTACTTC. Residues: CASSPRDGNYEQYF.

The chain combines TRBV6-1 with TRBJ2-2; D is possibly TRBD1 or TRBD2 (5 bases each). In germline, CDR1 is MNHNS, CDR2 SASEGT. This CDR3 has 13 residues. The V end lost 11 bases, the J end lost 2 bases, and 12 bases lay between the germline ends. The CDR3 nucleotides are TGTGCCTGCGAGGGGAGAAACACCGGGGAGCTGTTTTTT. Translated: CACEGRNTGELFF.

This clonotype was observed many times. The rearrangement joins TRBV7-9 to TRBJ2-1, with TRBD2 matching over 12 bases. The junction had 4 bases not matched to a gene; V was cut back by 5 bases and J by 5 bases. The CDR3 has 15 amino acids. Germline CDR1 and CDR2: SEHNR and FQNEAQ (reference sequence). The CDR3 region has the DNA TGTGCCAGCAGCGGTGGACTAGCGGGAAACAATGAGCAGTTCTTC. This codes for CASSGGLAGNNEQFF.

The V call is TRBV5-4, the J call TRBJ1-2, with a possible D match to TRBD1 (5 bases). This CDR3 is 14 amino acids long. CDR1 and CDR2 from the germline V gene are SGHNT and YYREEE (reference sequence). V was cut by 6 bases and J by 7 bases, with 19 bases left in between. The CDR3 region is CASTPRQGVFGYTF. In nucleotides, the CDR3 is TGTGCCAGCACCCCAAGGCAGGGAGTTTTTGGCTACACCTTC.

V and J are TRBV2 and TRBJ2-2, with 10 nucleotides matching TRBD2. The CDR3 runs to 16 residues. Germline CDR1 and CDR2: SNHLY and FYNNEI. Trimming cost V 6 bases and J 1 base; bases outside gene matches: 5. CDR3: CASRSLAGMNTGELFF. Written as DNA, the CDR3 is TGTGCCAGCAGGTCACTAGCGGGGATGAACACCGGGGAGCTGTTTTTT.

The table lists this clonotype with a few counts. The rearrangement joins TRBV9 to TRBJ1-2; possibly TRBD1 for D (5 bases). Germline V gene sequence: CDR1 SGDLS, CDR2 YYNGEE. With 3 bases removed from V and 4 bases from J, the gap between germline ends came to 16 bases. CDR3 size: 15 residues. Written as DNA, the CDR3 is TGTGCCAGCAGCGGACGGGACTCCTCGATCTATGGCTACACCTTC. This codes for CASSGRDSSIYGYTF.

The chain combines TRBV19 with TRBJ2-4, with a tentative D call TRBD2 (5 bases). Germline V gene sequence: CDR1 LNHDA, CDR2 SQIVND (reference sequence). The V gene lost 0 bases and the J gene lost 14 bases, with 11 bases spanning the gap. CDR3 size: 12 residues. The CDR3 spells CASSIERRVKYF. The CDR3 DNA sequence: TGTGCCAGTAGTATAGAGAGGCGGGTGAAGTACTTC.

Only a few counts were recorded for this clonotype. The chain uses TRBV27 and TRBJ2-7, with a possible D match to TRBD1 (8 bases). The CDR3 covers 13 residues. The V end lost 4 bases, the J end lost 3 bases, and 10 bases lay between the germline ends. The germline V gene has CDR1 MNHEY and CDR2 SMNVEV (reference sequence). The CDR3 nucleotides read TGTGCCAGCAGTTACAGGGGGGGCTACGAGCAGTACTTC. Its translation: CASSYRGGYEQYF.